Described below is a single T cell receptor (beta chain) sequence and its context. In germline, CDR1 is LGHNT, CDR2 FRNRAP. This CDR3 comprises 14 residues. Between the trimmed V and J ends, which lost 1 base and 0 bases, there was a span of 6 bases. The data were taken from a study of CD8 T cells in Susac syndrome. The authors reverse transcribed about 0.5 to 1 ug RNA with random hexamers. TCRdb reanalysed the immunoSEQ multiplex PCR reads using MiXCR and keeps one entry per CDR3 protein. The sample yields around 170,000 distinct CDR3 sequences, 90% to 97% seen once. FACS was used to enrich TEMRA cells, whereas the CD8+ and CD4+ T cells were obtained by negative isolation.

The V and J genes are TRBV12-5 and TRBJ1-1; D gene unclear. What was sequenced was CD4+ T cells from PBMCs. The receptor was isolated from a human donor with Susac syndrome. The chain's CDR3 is CASGLDTMNTEAFF. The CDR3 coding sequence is TGTGCTAGTGGTTTGGACACGATGAACACTGAAGCTTTCTTT. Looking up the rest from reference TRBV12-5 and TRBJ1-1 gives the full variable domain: DARVTQTPRHKVTEMGQEVTMRCQPILGHNTVFWYRQTMMQGLELLAYFRNRAPLDDSGMPKDRFSAEMPDATLATLKIQPSEPRDSAVYFCASGLDTMNTEAFFGQGTRLTVV.